This TCR beta chain stems from a study of CD8 T cell repertoires and HIV-1 epitope variants. On this clone: The antigen remains undetermined.

Sequencing of TCR beta CDR3 used immunoSEQ survey depth. Repertoires were generated with immunoSEQ multiplex PCR, while TCRdb's copy carries only in-frame clones and drops some. The table records more than 5,500 clones, around 69% of them present only once. The germline CDR1 and CDR2 sequences are SGHTS and YDEGEE. Trimming removed 7 bases at V and 9 bases at J, with 15 bases between. CDR3 length: 12 amino acids. Findings and limits, study-wide: The assay identified only TCR beta chains of antigen-proliferating T cells.

This TCR derives from a male donor with HIV. Sequences were obtained from cultured CD8+ T cells derived from PBMCs. This chain connects TRBV5-8 to TRBJ2-3; D not resolved. The DNA for the CDR3 is TGTGCCAGCCGTACGACAACGGTCACGCAGTATTTT. Its protein is CASRTTTVTQYF.